Listed here are 17 T cell receptor beta chains from one sample, sequenced in a study of response to subunit inactivated influenza vaccine. MiXCR, run by TCRdb on the RT-PCR reads, gives a single entry per CDR3 protein. The table shows more than 600,000 distinct CDR3 sequences, with about a fifth occurring only once. Sequenced material: PBMCs from blood, taken roughly 5 days after vaccination. These receptors all stem from a man aged 45-60 years who received an inactivated influenza vaccine.

The rearrangement links TRBV20-1 to TRBJ2-2; weak D call: TRBD1 (6 bases). The CDR3 consists of 15 residues. Trimming removed 1 base at V and 7 bases at J, with 16 bases between. CDR1 and CDR2 from the germline V gene are DFQATT and SNEGSKA (reference sequence). CDR3 loop: CSARAWGQQGGELFF. CDR3 bases: TGCAGTGCTAGAGCGTGGGGGCAGCAGGGCGGGGAGCTGTTTTTT.

This clonotype occurred once. The chain is built from TRBV9 and TRBJ2-3; D not resolved. Germline V gene sequence: CDR1 SGDLS, CDR2 YYNGEE. V lost 4 bases to trimming and J lost 6 bases, with 21 bases between them. The CDR3 length is 16 residues. CDR3 sequence reads: CASSIEYMGPADTQYF. The CDR3 DNA reads as TGTGCCAGCAGCATCGAATACATGGGTCCCGCGGATACGCAGTATTTT.

This clonotype was detected only a few times. The chain couples TRBV2 to TRBJ2-3, with D possibly TRBD2 on 5 matching bases. Germline lookup yields CDR1 SNHLY and CDR2 FYNNEI. CDR3 length equals 14 residues. The V gene lost 7 bases and the J gene lost 3 bases, with 14 bases spanning the gap. CDR3 coding DNA: TGTGCCAGCAATCGGGCGGGTAGGACAGATACGCAGTATTTT. Its protein product is CASNRAGRTDTQYF.

CDR3 region: CASSPGGLPGQPQHF. DNA of the CDR3: TGTGCCAGCAGCCCCGGAGGGCTCCCCGGGCAGCCCCAGCATTTT. V and J are TRBV5-6 and TRBJ1-5; D gene uncertain. Trimming removed 4 bases from V and 7 bases from J, with 18 bases in between. There are 15 residues in the CDR3. Germline V gene lookup returns CDR1 SGHDT and CDR2 YYEEEE.

This sequence joins TRBV20-1 and TRBJ2-1, with 8 bases matching TRBD2. Germline V gene lookup returns CDR1 DFQATT and CDR2 SNEGSKA (reference sequence). The CDR3 is made up of 14 amino acids. With V trimmed by 6 bases and J by 8 bases, 12 bases remained unmatched. The DNA of the CDR3 is TGCAGTGCGAAAGCGGGAGTGGGGCGGGATGAGCAGTTCTTC. Protein sequence: CSAKAGVGRDEQFF.

The genes are TRBV6-2 or TRBV6-3 and TRBJ2-3, with D possibly called TRBD1 or TRBD2 (7 bases each). Trimming removed 6 bases at V and 0 bases at J, with 34 bases between. The CDR3 sequence is 22 residues long. Per germline, CDR1 MNHEY and CDR2 SVGEGT. CDR3 coding DNA: TGTGCCAGCAGAGTCCCCCGGGACAGACCTCCTAGCGGAGGAGCTAGCACAGATACGCAGTATTTT. Its translation: CASRVPRDRPPSGGASTDTQYF.

This clonotype was seen a few times. The J gene is TRBJ2-1, the V gene TRBV20-1, with 15 bases identical to TRBD2. Germline values: CDR1 DFQATT, CDR2 SNEGSKA (reference sequence). The CDR3 is 17 residues long. The junction had 5 bases not matched to a gene; V was cut back by 4 bases and J by 1 base. CDR3 sequence reads: CSATGTSGGQSYNEQFF. CDR3 in DNA: TGCAGTGCTACAGGGACTAGCGGGGGGCAGTCCTACAATGAGCAGTTCTTC.

The chain combines TRBV4-1 with TRBJ1-2; 7 bases map to TRBD1. The germline gives CDR1 MGHRA, CDR2 YSYEKL. CDR3 size: 16 residues. V lost 6 bases, J lost 0 bases, and 10 bases stayed unmatched. The CDR3 DNA is TGCGCCAGCAGACAAAGGGACAGAGATTCTAACTATGGCTACACCTTC. Translated, it gives CASRQRDRDSNYGYTF.

This clonotype occurred a few times. The chain combines TRBV29-1 with TRBJ1-2; TRBD1 matches at 7 bases. CDR3 length: 11 residues. Germline assignment: CDR1 SQVTM and CDR2 ANQGSEA. Germline trimming cut 6 bases from V and 8 bases from J; bases unmatched to any gene: 6. CDR3 sequence: CSVYDRVGYTF. The CDR3 DNA is TGCAGCGTCTACGACAGGGTCGGCTACACCTTC.

This clonotype was found many times. The gene calls are TRBV12-3 or TRBV12-4 and TRBJ2-3, with D uncertain. V lost 1 base to trimming and J lost 2 bases, with 7 bases between them. The CDR3 length is 14 residues. Here the CDR3 reads CASSLVVATDTQYF. In nucleotides, the CDR3 is TGTGCCAGCAGTTTAGTCGTGGCCACAGATACGCAGTATTTT.

In its sample, this clonotype was seen many times. The chain uses TRBV15 and TRBJ2-3; tentative D call: TRBD1 (6 bases). V gave up 3 bases and J gave up 0 bases, with 13 bases separating them. The germline V gene has CDR1 LNHNV and CDR2 YYDKDF (reference sequence). The CDR3 totals 16 residues. The CDR3 sequence is CATSRDRSSSTDTQYF. The CDR3 region has the DNA TGTGCCACCAGCAGGGACAGATCATCTAGCACAGATACGCAGTATTTT.

This clonotype appeared a few times. The rearrangement uses TRBV7-9 and TRBJ2-5; unclear D gene. Germline lookup yields CDR1 SEHNR and CDR2 FQNEAQ (reference sequence). The CDR3 length is 10 residues. V lost 9 bases and J lost 9, with 11 bases in between. The CDR3 here is CARVSRAQYF. As DNA, the CDR3 is TGTGCCAGGGTGTCTAGGGCCCAGTACTTC.

This clonotype was counted only a few times. V is TRBV10-3 and J is TRBJ1-5, with D unclear. Germline V CDR1 and CDR2: ENHRY, SYGVKD. This CDR3 contains 13 residues. The V end lost 9 bases, the J end lost 9 bases, and 18 bases lay between the germline ends. The CDR3 spells CAIRSRDEGPQHF. Written as DNA, the CDR3 is TGTGCCATTCGGAGCCGGGATGAGGGGCCCCAGCATTTT.

The rearrangement uses TRBV7-2 and TRBJ1-1; 8 bases line up with TRBD1. The CDR3 sequence is 12 residues long. The germline V gene has CDR1 SGHTA and CDR2 FQGNSA. V lost 4 bases to trimming and J lost 11 bases; unmatched junction nucleotides: 6. DNA for the CDR3: TGTGCCAGCAGCTACGTGGACAGGGTTGCTTTCTTT. Translation gives CASSYVDRVAFF.

This clonotype came up a few times. The gene calls are TRBV11-1 and TRBJ2-7; D is unclear. This CDR3 has 15 residues. CDR1 is SGHAT and CDR2 is FQDESV in the germline V gene (reference sequence). Between the trimmed V and J ends, which lost 2 bases and 1 base, there was a span of 12 bases. The CDR3 DNA reads as TGTGCCAGCAGCTTAATGGCCGCAAAATCCTACGAGCAGTACTTC. Translated, it gives CASSLMAAKSYEQYF.

The rearrangement links TRBV20-1 to TRBJ1-6; D is unresolved. The CDR3 runs to 14 residues. Germline-derived CDR1 and CDR2 are DFQATT and SNEGSKA (reference sequence). With 1 base removed from V and 4 bases from J, the gap between germline ends came to 8 bases. For the CDR3, the DNA is TGCAGTGCTAGAGGGGTGGGTTATAATTCACCCCTCCACTTT. It is translated as CSARGVGYNSPLHF.

The J gene is TRBJ1-1, the V gene TRBV5-6; D is undetermined. This CDR3 spans 13 amino acids. Looked up from germline, CDR1 is SGHDT and CDR2 is YYEEEE. Trimming took 2 bases from V and 0 from J, leaving 5 bases between them. The CDR3 nucleotides are TGTGCCAGCAGCTTCTACATGAACACTGAAGCTTTCTTT. It yields the protein CASSFYMNTEAFF.